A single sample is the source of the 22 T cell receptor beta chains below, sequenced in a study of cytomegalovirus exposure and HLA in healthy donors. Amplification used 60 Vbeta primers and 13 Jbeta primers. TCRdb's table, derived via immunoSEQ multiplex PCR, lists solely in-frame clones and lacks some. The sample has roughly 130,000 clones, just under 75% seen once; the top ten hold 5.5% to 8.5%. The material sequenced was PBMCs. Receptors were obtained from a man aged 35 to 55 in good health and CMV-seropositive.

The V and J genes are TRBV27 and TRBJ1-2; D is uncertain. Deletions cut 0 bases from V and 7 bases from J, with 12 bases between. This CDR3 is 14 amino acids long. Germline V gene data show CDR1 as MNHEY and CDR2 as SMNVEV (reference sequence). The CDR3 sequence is CASSLSAGSSGYTF. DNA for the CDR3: TGTGCCAGCAGTTTATCGGCGGGATCTAGTGGCTACACCTTC.

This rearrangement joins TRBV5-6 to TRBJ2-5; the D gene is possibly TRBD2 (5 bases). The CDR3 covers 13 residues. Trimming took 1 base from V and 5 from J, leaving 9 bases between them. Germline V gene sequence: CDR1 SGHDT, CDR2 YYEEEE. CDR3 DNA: TGTGCCAGCAGCTTGAGCCAGCGGGAGACCCAGTACTTC. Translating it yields CASSLSQRETQYF. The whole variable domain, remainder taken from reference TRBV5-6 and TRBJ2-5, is DAGVTQSPTHLIKTRGQQVTLRCSPKSGHDTVSWYQQALGQGPQFIFQYYEEEERQRGNFPDRFSGHQFPNYSSELNVNALLLGDSALYLCASSLSQRETQYFGPGTRLLVL.

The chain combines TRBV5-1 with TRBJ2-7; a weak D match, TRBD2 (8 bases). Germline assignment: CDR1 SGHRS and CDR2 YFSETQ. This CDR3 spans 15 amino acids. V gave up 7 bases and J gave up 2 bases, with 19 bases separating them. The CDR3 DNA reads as TGCGCCAGCTCCCCGGGAGGGACAGCGACCTACGAGCAGTACTTC. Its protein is CASSPGGTATYEQYF.

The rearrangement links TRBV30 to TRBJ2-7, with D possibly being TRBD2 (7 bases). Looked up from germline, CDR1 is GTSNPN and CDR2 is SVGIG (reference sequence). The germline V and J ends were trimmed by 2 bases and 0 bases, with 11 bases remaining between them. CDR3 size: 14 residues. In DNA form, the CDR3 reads TGTGCCTGGAGTAAGGGGGGGACCTCCTACGAGCAGTACTTC. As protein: CAWSKGGTSYEQYF.

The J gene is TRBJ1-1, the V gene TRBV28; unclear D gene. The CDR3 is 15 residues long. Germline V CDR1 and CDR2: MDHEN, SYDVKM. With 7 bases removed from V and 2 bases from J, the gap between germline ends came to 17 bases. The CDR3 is CASTQPEASNTEAFF. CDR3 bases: TGTGCCAGCACACAACCGGAGGCCTCTAACACTGAAGCTTTCTTT. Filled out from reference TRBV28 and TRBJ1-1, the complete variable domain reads DVKVTQSSRYLVKRTGEKVFLECVQDMDHENMFWYRQDPGLGLRLIYFSYDVKMKEKGDIPEGYSVSREKKERFSLILESASTNQTSMYLCASTQPEASNTEAFFGQGTRLTVV.

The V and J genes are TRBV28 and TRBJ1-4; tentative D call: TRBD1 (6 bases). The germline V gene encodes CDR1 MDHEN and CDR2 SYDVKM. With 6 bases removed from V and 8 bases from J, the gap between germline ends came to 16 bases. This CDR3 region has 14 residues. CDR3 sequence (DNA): TGTGCCAGCAGCGAAGGGGGGGCGGGGGAAAAACTGTTTTTT. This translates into CASSEGGAGEKLFF.

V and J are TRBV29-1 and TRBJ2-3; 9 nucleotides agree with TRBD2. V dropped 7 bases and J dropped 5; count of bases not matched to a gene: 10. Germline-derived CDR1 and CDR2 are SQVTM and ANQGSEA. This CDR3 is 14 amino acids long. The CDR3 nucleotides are TGCAGCGGTGGCGGCGGGAGGGCCATAGATACGCAGTATTTT. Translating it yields CSGGGGRAIDTQYF.

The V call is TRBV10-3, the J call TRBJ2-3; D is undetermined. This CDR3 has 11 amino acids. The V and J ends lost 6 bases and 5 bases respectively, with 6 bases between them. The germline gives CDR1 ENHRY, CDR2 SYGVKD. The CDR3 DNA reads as TGTGCCATCAGCCAAAAAGATACGCAGTATTTT. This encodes CAISQKDTQYF.

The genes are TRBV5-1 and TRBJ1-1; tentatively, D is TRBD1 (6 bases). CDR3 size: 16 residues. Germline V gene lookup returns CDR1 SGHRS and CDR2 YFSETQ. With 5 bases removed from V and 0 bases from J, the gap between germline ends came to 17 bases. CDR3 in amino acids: CASSVGRGALNTEAFF. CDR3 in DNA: TGCGCCAGCAGTGTGGGACGGGGGGCTCTGAACACTGAAGCTTTCTTT.

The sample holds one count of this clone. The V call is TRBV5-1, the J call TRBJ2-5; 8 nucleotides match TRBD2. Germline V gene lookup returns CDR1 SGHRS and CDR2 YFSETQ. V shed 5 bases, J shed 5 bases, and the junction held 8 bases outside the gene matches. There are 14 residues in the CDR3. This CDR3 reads CASSSGTRQETQYF. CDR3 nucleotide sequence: TGCGCCAGCAGTTCCGGGACTAGGCAGGAGACCCAGTACTTC.

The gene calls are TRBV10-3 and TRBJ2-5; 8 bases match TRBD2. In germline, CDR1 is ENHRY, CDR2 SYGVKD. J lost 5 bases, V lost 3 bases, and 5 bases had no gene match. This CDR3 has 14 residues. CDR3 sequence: CAISDPGGRETQYF. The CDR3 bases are TGTGCCATCAGTGATCCGGGGGGGAGGGAGACCCAGTACTTC.

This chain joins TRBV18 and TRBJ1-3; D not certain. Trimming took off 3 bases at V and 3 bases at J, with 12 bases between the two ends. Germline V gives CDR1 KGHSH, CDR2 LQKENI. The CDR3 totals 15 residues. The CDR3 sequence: CASSPGTGSGNTIYF. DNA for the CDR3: TGTGCCAGCTCACCTGGAACGGGGAGTGGAAACACCATATATTTT.

The CDR3 loop is CASSLGQGAMVNNQPQHF. DNA for the CDR3: TGTGCCAGCAGCTTGGGACAGGGGGCGATGGTCAACAATCAGCCCCAGCATTTT. This sequence joins TRBV7-8 and TRBJ1-5; 12 bases match TRBD1. The CDR3 has 18 residues. Germline V gene sequence: CDR1 SGHVS, CDR2 FQNEAQ. The ends lost 3 bases at V and 3 bases at J; junction bases unmatched: 9. Supplemented by reference TRBV7-8 and TRBJ1-5, the full variable domain reads GAGVSQSPRYKVAKRGQDVALRCDPISGHVSLFWYQQALGQGPEFLTYFQNEAQLDKSGLPSDRFFAERPEGSVSTLKIQRTQQEDSAVYLCASSLGQGAMVNNQPQHFGDGTRLSIL.

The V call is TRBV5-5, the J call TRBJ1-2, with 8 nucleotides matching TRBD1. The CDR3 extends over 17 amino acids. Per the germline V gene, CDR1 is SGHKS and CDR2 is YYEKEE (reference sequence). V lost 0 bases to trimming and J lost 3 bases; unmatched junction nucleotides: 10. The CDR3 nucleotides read TGTGCCAGCAGCTTGGAGTACGGGACAGGAGGCGACTATGGCTACACCTTC. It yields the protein CASSLEYGTGGDYGYTF.

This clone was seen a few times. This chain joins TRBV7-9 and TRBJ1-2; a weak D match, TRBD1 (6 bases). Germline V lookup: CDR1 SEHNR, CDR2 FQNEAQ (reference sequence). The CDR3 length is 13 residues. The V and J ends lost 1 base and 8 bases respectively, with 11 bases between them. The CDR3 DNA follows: TGTGCCAGCAGCTTAGGTGCAGGGGACGGCTACACCTTC. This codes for CASSLGAGDGYTF.

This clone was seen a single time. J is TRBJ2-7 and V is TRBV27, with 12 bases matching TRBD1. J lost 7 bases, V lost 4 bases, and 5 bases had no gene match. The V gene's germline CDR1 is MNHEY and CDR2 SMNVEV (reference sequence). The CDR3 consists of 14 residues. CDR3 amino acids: CASSSGQGAREQYF. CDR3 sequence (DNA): TGTGCCAGCAGTTCGGGACAGGGGGCCCGTGAGCAGTACTTC.

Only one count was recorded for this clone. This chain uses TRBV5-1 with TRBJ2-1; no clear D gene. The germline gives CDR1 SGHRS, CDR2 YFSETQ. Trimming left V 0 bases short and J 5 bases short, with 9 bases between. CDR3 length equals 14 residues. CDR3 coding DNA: TGCGCCAGCAGCTTGGGTGGGCTAAACAATGAGCAGTTCTTC. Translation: CASSLGGLNNEQFF.

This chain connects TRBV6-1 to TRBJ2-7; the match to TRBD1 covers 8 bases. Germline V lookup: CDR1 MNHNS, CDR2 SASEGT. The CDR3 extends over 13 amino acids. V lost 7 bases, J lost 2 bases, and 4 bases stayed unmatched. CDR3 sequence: CASNRQGPYEQYF. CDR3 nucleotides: TGTGCCAGCAATCGACAGGGGCCCTACGAGCAGTACTTC.

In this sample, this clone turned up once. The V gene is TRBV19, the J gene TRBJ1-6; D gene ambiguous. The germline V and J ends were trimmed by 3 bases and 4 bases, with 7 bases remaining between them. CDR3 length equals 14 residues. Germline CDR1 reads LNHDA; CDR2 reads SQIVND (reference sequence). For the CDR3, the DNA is TGTGCCAGTAGTATTCCTTCGTATAATTCACCCCTCCACTTT. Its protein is CASSIPSYNSPLHF.

Written as DNA, the CDR3 is TGCGCCAGCTCGGAAGGGGCCTTTGAACCCCAGCATTTT. It yields the protein CASSEGAFEPQHF. The chain is built from TRBV10-2 and TRBJ1-5; a possible D gene is TRBD1 (5 bases). The germline V and J ends were trimmed by 8 bases and 10 bases, with 18 bases remaining between them. The germline V gene has CDR1 WSHSY and CDR2 SAAADI. The CDR3 is 13 residues long.

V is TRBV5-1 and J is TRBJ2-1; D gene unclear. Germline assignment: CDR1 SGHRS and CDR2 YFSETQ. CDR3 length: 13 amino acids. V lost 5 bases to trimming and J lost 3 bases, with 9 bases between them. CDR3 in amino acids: CASRPDNYNEQFF. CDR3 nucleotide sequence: TGCGCCAGCAGACCTGACAACTACAATGAGCAGTTCTTC. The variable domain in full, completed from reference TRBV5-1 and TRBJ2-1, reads KAGVTQTPRYLIKTRGQQVTLSCSPISGHRSVSWYQQTPGQGLQFLFEYFSETQRNKGNFPGRFSGRQFSNSRSEMNVSTLELGDSALYLCASRPDNYNEQFFGPGTRLTVL.

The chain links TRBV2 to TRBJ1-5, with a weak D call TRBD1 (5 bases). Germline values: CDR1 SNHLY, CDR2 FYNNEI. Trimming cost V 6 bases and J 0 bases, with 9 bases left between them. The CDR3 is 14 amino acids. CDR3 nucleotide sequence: TGTGCCAGCAGGCTAGACAGTAGCAATCAGCCCCAGCATTTT. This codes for CASRLDSSNQPQHF.